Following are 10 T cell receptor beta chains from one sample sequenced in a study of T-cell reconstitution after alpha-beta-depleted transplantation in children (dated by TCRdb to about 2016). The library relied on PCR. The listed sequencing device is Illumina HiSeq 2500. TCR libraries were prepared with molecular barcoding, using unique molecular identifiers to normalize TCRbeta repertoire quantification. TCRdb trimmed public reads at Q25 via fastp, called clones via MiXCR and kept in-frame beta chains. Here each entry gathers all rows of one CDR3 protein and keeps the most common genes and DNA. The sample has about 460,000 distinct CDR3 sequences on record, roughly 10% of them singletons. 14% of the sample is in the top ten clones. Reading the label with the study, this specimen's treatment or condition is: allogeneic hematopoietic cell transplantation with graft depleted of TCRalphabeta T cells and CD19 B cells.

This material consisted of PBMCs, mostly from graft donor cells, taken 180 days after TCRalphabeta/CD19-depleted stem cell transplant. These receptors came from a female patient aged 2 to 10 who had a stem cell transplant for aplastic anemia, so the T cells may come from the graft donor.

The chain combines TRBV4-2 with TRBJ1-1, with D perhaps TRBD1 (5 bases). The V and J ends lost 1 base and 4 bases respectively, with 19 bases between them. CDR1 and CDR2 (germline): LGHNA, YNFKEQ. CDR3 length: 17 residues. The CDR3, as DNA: TGTGCCAGCAGCCAAGTCCCCACCAGGGAGCCAAGCACTGAAGCTTTCTTT. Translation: CASSQVPTREPSTEAFF.

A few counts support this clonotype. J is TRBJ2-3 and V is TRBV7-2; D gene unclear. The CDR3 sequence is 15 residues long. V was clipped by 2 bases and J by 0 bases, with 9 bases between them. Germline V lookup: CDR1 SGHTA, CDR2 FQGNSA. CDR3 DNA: TGTGCCAGCAGCTTAACAGTACTTAGCACAGATACGCAGTATTTT. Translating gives CASSLTVLSTDTQYF.

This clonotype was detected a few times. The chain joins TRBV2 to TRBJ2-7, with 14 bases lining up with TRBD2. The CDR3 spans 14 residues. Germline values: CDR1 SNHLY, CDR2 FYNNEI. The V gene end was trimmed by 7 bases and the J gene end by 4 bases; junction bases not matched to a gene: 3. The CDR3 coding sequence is TGTGCCAGCATCGGGACTAGCGGGAGTTACGAGCAGTACGTC. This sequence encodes CASIGTSGSYEQYV.

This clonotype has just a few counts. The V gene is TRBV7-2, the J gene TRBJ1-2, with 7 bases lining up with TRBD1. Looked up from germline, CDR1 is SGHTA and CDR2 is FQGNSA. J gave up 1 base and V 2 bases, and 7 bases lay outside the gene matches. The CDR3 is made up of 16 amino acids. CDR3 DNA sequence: TGTGCCAGCAGCTTACCAGGGACAGACAGTAACTATGGCTACACCTTC. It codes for CASSLPGTDSNYGYTF.

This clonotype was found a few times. The CDR3 spells CSVTRGAWETQYF. CDR3 bases: TGCAGCGTTACTCGGGGGGCTTGGGAGACCCAGTACTTC. V gene TRBV29-1 combines with J gene TRBJ2-5, with D possibly being TRBD2 (7 bases). CDR3 length: 13 amino acids. The ends were cut back, 5 bases at V and 5 bases at J, with 15 bases in the middle. Germline CDR1 reads SQVTM; CDR2 reads ANQGSEA.

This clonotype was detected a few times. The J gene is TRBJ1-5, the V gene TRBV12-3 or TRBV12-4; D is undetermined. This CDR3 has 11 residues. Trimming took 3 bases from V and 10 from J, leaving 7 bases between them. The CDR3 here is CASSFNGPQHF. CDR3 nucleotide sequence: TGTGCCAGCAGTTTTAATGGTCCCCAGCATTTT.

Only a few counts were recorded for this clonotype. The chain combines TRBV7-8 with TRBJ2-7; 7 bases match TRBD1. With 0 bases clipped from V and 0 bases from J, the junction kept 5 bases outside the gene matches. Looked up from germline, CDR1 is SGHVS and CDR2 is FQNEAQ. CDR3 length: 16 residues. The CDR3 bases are TGTGCCAGCAGCTTAGCCCGGACAGGCATCTCCTACGAGCAGTACGTC. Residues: CASSLARTGISYEQYV.

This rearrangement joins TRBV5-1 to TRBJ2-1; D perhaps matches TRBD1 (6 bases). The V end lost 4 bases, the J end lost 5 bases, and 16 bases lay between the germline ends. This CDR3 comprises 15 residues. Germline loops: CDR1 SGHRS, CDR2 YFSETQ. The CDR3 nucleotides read TGCGCCAGCAGCCTAACAGGGCATGGGGACAATGAGCAGTTCTTC. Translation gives CASSLTGHGDNEQFF.

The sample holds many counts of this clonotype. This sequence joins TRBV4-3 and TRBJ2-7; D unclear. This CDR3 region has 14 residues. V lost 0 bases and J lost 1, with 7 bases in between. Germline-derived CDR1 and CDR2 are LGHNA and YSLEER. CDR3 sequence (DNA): TGCGCCAGCAGCCAAGAGATCGGGTCCTACGAGCAGTACTTC. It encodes CASSQEIGSYEQYF.

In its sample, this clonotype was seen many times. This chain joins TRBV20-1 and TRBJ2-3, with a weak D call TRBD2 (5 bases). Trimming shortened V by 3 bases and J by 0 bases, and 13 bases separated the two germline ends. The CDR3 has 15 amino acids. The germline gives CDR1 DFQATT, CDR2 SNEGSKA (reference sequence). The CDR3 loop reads CSASGMRVSTDTQYF. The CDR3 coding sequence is TGCAGTGCTAGTGGTATGCGGGTCAGCACAGATACGCAGTATTTT.